A single sample gave rise to the 19 T cell receptor beta chains below, sequenced in a study of T cell changes during pregnancy in multiple sclerosis. Profiled with immunoSEQ multiplex PCR; TCRdb holds only in-frame clones, not every one. The sample consists of over 50,000 clones, 90% of them appearing once. The sequencing used peripheral blood, collected in the first trimester of pregnancy. These TCRs come from a female donor in good health, enrolled as a control in a pregnancy study.

J is TRBJ1-5 and V is TRBV13; D unclear. The CDR3 runs to 13 residues. Trimming removed 5 bases at V and 4 bases at J, with 9 bases between. CDR1 and CDR2 (germline): PRHDT, FYEKMQ (reference sequence). This CDR3 reads CASSRTGNQPQHF. The CDR3 DNA is TGTGCCAGCAGCCGTACGGGGAATCAGCCCCAGCATTTT.

The V call is TRBV5-1, the J call TRBJ1-6; possible D gene TRBD1, 5 bases. Germline V gene sequence: CDR1 SGHRS, CDR2 YFSETQ. Trimming took 4 bases from V and 10 from J, leaving 15 bases between them. The CDR3 has 14 amino acids. The CDR3 region has the DNA TGCGCCAGCAGCGATCCTCAGGGCAGGTCACCCCTCCACTTT. This gives the protein CASSDPQGRSPLHF.

This rearrangement joins TRBV7-2 to TRBJ1-5; TRBD1 aligns across 8 bases. In germline, CDR1 is SGHTA, CDR2 FQGNSA. The V and J ends lost 5 bases and 6 bases, in that order; junction bases with no gene match: 6. The CDR3 length is 14 residues. The CDR3 bases are TGTGCCAGCAGCCCCCGACAGGGGAGTCAGCCCCAGCATTTT. This gives the protein CASSPRQGSQPQHF.

V gene TRBV5-1 combines with J gene TRBJ2-5; tentative D call: TRBD2 (6 bases). The CDR3 is 15 amino acids. Per the germline V gene, CDR1 is SGHRS and CDR2 is YFSETQ. V was shortened by 5 bases and J by 3 bases, with 17 bases between the two germline ends. CDR3 sequence (DNA): TGCGCCAGCAGAGGGGCGGGGTCCTCCGAAGAGACCCAGTACTTC. It encodes CASRGAGSSEETQYF.

CDR3 sequence: CASSPGTHYEQYF. CDR3 DNA sequence: TGCGCCAGCAGCCCCGGGACACACTACGAGCAGTACTTC. The V and J genes are TRBV5-1 and TRBJ2-7, with a weak D call TRBD1 (6 bases). CDR3 size: 13 residues. V lost 4 bases and J lost 3, with 11 bases in between. Germline assignment: CDR1 SGHRS and CDR2 YFSETQ.

The genes are TRBV7-9 and TRBJ2-1; a possible D gene is TRBD1 (6 bases). Germline V CDR1 and CDR2: SEHNR, FQNEAQ (reference sequence). Trimming stripped 2 bases from V and 0 bases from J, with 8 bases between. There are 15 residues in the CDR3. The CDR3: CASSLQGSSYNEQFF. In DNA form, the CDR3 reads TGTGCCAGCAGCTTACAGGGGAGCTCCTACAATGAGCAGTTCTTC.

The V call is TRBV6-5, the J call TRBJ1-2, with D tentatively TRBD1 (5 bases). The V and J ends lost 0 bases and 2 bases respectively, with 13 bases between them. This CDR3 comprises 16 residues. Germline CDR1 MNHEY, CDR2 SVGAGI. The CDR3 is CASSYSARGWNYGYTF. DNA of the CDR3: TGTGCCAGCAGTTACTCCGCTAGGGGATGGAACTATGGCTACACCTTC.

This clone occurred many times. The rearrangement uses TRBV4-2 and TRBJ2-7, with 7 bases fitting TRBD2. The V and J ends lost 0 bases and 4 bases, in that order; junction bases with no gene match: 12. The CDR3 extends over 17 amino acids. Germline loops: CDR1 LGHNA, CDR2 YNFKEQ. The CDR3 bases are TGTGCCAGCAGCCAAGAGCTCGTGGACGGGGGGAGATACGAGCAGTACTTC. Translating it yields CASSQELVDGGRYEQYF.

The CDR3 spells CASSLRSSSPLHF. CDR3 nucleotides: TGTGCCAGCAGTTTACGGTCGAGCTCACCCCTCCACTTT. The chain recombines TRBV27 with TRBJ1-6, with unresolved D. Trimming took off 2 bases at V and 10 bases at J, with 9 bases between the two ends. The CDR3 is 13 residues long. CDR1 is MNHEY, CDR2 SMNVEV, per germline (reference sequence).

This chain joins TRBV11-2 and TRBJ2-7; D uncertain. The CDR3 spans 13 residues. V gave up 7 bases and J gave up 2 bases, with 12 bases separating them. Germline CDR1 is SGHAT and CDR2 is FQNNGV. The chain's CDR3 is CASTGWATYEQYF. In DNA form, the CDR3 reads TGTGCCAGCACCGGATGGGCCACCTACGAGCAGTACTTC.

The CDR3 DNA follows: TGCGCCAGCAGCTTGCATTCTCTTGAGCGGGGGGCCCTGTTTAACTCCTACAATGAGCAGTTCTTC. Translation: CASSLHSLERGALFNSYNEQFF. The genes are TRBV5-1 and TRBJ2-1; 9 nucleotides line up with TRBD2. Germline assignment: CDR1 SGHRS and CDR2 YFSETQ. Germline trimming cut 1 base from V and 0 bases from J; bases unmatched to any gene: 20. The length of the CDR3 is 22 residues.

This chain links TRBV7-2 with TRBJ2-1, with D maybe TRBD2 (6 bases). Germline V CDR1 and CDR2: SGHTA, FQGNSA. Trimming took 0 bases from V and 6 from J, leaving 9 bases between them. The CDR3 length is 14 residues. The CDR3, as DNA: TGTGCCAGCAGCTTAGCACTAGCCGGCAATGAGCAGTTCTTC. It is translated as CASSLALAGNEQFF.

This clone has only one observation. The rearrangement joins TRBV6-1 to TRBJ2-5, with 8 positions matching TRBD1. Germline values: CDR1 MNHNS, CDR2 SASEGT. The CDR3 is made up of 16 amino acids. V lost 2 bases to trimming and J lost 5 bases; unmatched junction nucleotides: 10. CDR3 protein: CASSERTPGGLETQYF. CDR3 nucleotide sequence: TGTGCCAGCAGTGAACGCACCCCAGGGGGCTTGGAGACCCAGTACTTC.

V usage is TRBV5-1 and J usage is TRBJ1-6; 7 nucleotides match TRBD1. Germline CDR1 SGHRS, CDR2 YFSETQ. The junction had 10 bases not matched to a gene; V was cut back by 3 bases and J by 4 bases. The CDR3 is made up of 17 amino acids. The CDR3 sequence is CASSWTGQRNYNSPLHF. DNA of the CDR3: TGCGCCAGCAGCTGGACGGGACAGCGAAATTATAATTCACCCCTCCACTTT.

The rearrangement joins TRBV4-3 to TRBJ1-1, with D perhaps TRBD1 (6 bases). Looked up from germline, CDR1 is LGHNA and CDR2 is YSLEER. The CDR3 has 17 residues. The V end lost 0 bases, the J end lost 8 bases, and 22 bases lay between the germline ends. CDR3 in amino acids: CASSQEGVGGPGFEAFF. CDR3 coding DNA: TGCGCCAGCAGCCAAGAAGGGGTGGGGGGGCCCGGTTTCGAAGCTTTCTTT.

In nucleotides, the CDR3 is TGTGCCAGCAGTTACTCCCAGGGGGCTCTTCACTATGGCTACACCTTC. It encodes CASSYSQGALHYGYTF. This rearrangement joins TRBV6-5 to TRBJ1-2; TRBD1 agrees at 8 bases. In germline, CDR1 is MNHEY, CDR2 SVGAGI. The length of the CDR3 is 16 residues. Trimming removed 0 bases from V and 3 bases from J; junction bases left unmatched: 6.

This clone was detected a few times. The genes are TRBV2 and TRBJ1-4, with TRBD1 matching over 7 bases. The junction had 13 bases not matched to a gene; V was cut back by 8 bases and J by 7 bases. Germline loops: CDR1 SNHLY, CDR2 FYNNEI. The CDR3 extends over 15 amino acids. CDR3 sequence: CASQLTGAGSEKLFF. CDR3 bases: TGTGCCAGCCAATTAACAGGGGCAGGGAGTGAAAAACTGTTTTTT.

The rearrangement joins TRBV5-1 to TRBJ2-6; the match to TRBD2 covers 9 bases. CDR1 is SGHRS, CDR2 YFSETQ, per germline. Trimming at V came to 0 bases and at J to 0 bases, leaving 7 bases not matched to a gene. CDR3 length: 19 residues. The CDR3 DNA is TGCGCCAGCAGCTTGGGTAGCGGGGGTTCCCTCTCTGGGGCCAACGTCCTGACTTTC. This sequence encodes CASSLGSGGSLSGANVLTF.

This rearrangement joins TRBV11-2 to TRBJ2-1; 12 bases are shared with TRBD2. Germline assignment: CDR1 SGHAT and CDR2 FQNNGV. With V trimmed by 2 bases and J by 3 bases, 2 bases remained unmatched. There are 16 residues in the CDR3. CDR3 residues: CASSLRLAGDYNEQFF. The CDR3 DNA sequence: TGTGCCAGCAGCTTAAGACTAGCGGGGGACTACAATGAGCAGTTCTTC.